This T cell receptor beta chain was sequenced for a study of shared clonotypes between healthy human individuals. The germline CDR1 and CDR2 sequences are MNHEY and SMNVEV (reference sequence). The CDR3 runs 13 residues. V shed 2 bases and J shed 4 bases, with 8 bases lying between them. CD8 cells classed as naive were CD45RO-negative and positively selected for CCR7, excluding terminally differentiated effector memory CD45RA+ cells. HIV-negative, healthy adults without recent acute infections or vaccinations were the donors. Clones were read by immunoSEQ multiplex PCR, and TCRdb kept only the in-frame ones, dropping some. Found here are hundreds of thousands of clones, roughly 96% of them singletons; the top ten hold about 0.12%. Details on this clone: Its antigen is unidentified. Other DNA sequences of this sample code for an identical CDR3.

Study-level points and caveats: Clonotypes shared by all four donors outscored non-shared clonotypes in generation probability.

This sequence was found in a woman in her 30s in good health. V usage is TRBV27 and J usage is TRBJ1-1, with no clear D. Sequencing was performed on naive CD8+ T cells sorted from blood. The DNA for the CDR3 is TGTGCCAGCAGTTTAGGCTCGGGCACTGAAGCTTTCTTT. Protein product: CASSLGSGTEAFF.